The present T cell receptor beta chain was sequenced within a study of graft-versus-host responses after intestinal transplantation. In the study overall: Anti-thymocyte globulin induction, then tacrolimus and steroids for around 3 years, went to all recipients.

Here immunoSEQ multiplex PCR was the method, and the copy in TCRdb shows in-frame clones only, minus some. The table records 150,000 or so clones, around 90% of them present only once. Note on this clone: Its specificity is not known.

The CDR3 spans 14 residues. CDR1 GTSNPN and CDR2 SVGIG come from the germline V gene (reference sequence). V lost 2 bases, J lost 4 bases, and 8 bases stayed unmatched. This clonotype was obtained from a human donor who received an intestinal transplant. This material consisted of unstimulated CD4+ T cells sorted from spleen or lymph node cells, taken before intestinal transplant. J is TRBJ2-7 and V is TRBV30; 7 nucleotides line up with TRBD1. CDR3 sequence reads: CAWSRAGGMYEQYF. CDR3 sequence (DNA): TGTGCCTGGAGTAGAGCAGGGGGTATGTACGAGCAGTACTTC.